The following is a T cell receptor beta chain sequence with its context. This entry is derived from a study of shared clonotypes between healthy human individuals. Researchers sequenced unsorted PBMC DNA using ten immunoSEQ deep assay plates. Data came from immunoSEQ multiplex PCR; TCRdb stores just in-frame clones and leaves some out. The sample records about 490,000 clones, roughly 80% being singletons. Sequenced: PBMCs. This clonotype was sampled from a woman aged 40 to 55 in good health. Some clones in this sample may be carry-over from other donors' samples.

The DNA for the CDR3 is TGTGCCAGCAGTTTAGCGGGACAGGGGTTCCCGTACTTC. Protein product: CASSLAGQGFPYF. The gene calls are TRBV27 and TRBJ2-5; the match to TRBD1 covers 10 bases. This CDR3 is built from 13 residues. J gave up 13 bases and V 2 bases, and 7 bases lay outside the gene matches. Germline V CDR1 and CDR2: MNHEY, SMNVEV (reference sequence).